The 29 T cell receptor beta chains presented below share a single source sample, sequenced in a study of PD-L1 blockade in urothelial cancer. Some clones are missing from TCRdb's copy, which holds only in-frame ones; the method was immunoSEQ multiplex PCR. The repertoire consists of around 53,000 clones, with about 85% occurring once and the leading ten covering approximately 2%. Time point meaning: peripheral blood 6 weeks after treatment start. The sequencing used PBMCs, collected around atezolizumab (anti-PD-L1) treatment. The source of these receptors is a man in his forties or fifties with urothelial cancer.

V usage is TRBV7-9 and J usage is TRBJ1-1; the D gene is possibly TRBD1 (6 bases). The CDR3 length is 12 residues. Deletions cut 5 bases from V and 8 bases from J, with 12 bases between. Germline CDR1 SEHNR, CDR2 FQNEAQ (reference sequence). CDR3 sequence: CASSITGLEAFF. As DNA, the CDR3 is TGTGCCAGCAGCATCACAGGGTTAGAAGCTTTCTTT.

The chain links TRBV5-1 to TRBJ2-1; TRBD2 matches at 7 bases. This CDR3 spans 15 amino acids. Germline V gene sequence: CDR1 SGHRS, CDR2 YFSETQ. Losses at the gene ends were 2 bases for V and 9 bases for J; bases not matched to a gene: 11. Here the CDR3 reads CASSLLASSNGEQFF. The DNA for the CDR3 is TGCGCCAGCAGCTTACTAGCGAGCTCAAACGGTGAGCAGTTCTTC.

The V gene is TRBV5-4, the J gene TRBJ1-6, with 8 bases fitting TRBD1. With 2 bases clipped from V and 7 bases from J, the junction kept 5 bases outside the gene matches. The CDR3 consists of 15 residues. Germline loops: CDR1 SGHNT, CDR2 YYREEE (reference sequence). The CDR3 spells CASSFSQGGNSPLHF. The CDR3, as DNA: TGTGCCAGCAGCTTTTCACAGGGGGGAAATTCACCCCTCCACTTT.

This clone was recorded once. The chain combines TRBV7-2 with TRBJ1-4; 7 bases fit TRBD1. Germline V gene data show CDR1 as SGHTA and CDR2 as FQGNSA. The CDR3 is made up of 14 amino acids. The V segment lost 6 bases and the J segment 3 bases; nucleotides outside the gene matches: 4. CDR3 loop: CASRTGLPNEKLFF. The CDR3 nucleotides are TGTGCCAGCAGGACAGGGTTACCTAATGAAAAACTGTTTTTT. Filled out from reference TRBV7-2 and TRBJ1-4, the complete variable domain reads GAGVSQSPSNKVTEKGKDVELRCDPISGHTALYWYRQSLGQGLEFLIYFQGNSAPDKSGLPSDRFSAERTGGSVSTLTIQRTQQEDSAVYLCASRTGLPNEKLFFGSGTQLSVL.

This chain links TRBV27 with TRBJ1-1, with D unresolved. V lost 3 bases to trimming and J lost 6 bases, with 11 bases between them. CDR3 length equals 13 residues. Germline V gene sequence: CDR1 MNHEY, CDR2 SMNVEV (reference sequence). CDR3 amino acids: CASSLLGVAEAFF. In DNA form, the CDR3 reads TGTGCCAGCAGTTTGCTGGGCGTGGCTGAAGCTTTCTTT.

J is TRBJ1-6 and V is TRBV13, with 8 bases matching TRBD1. The CDR3 sequence is 15 residues long. V dropped 2 bases and J dropped 6; count of bases not matched to a gene: 3. Germline values: CDR1 PRHDT, CDR2 FYEKMQ (reference sequence). The CDR3 DNA reads as TGTGCCAGCAGCTTAACAGGGGGATCTAATTCACCCCTCCACTTT. It specifies CASSLTGGSNSPLHF.

The rearrangement links TRBV7-6 to TRBJ1-1, with D perhaps TRBD1 (6 bases). There are 15 residues in the CDR3. The germline V gene has CDR1 SGHVS and CDR2 FNYEAQ. V was cut by 5 bases and J by 4 bases, with 17 bases left in between. Here the CDR3 DNA reads TGTGCCAGCAGCCTGAAACAGGGTTATACCACTGAAGCTTTCTTT. It codes for CASSLKQGYTTEAFF.

The chain joins TRBV15 to TRBJ1-5; TRBD1 aligns across 9 bases. The CDR3 is 16 residues long. Trimming at V came to 1 base and at J to 6 bases, leaving 7 bases not matched to a gene. Germline CDR1 LNHNV, CDR2 YYDKDF (reference sequence). The CDR3 loop is CATSRARDRVGQPQHF. CDR3 in DNA: TGTGCCACCAGCAGAGCCCGGGACAGGGTCGGTCAGCCCCAGCATTTT.

The chain is built from TRBV7-8 and TRBJ2-6, with D perhaps TRBD2 (6 bases). V was pared by 5 bases and J by 0 bases, with 14 bases between. Germline V CDR1 and CDR2: SGHVS, FQNEAQ. The CDR3 extends over 17 amino acids. The CDR3: CASSAPGSLSGANVLTF. The CDR3 nucleotides read TGTGCCAGCAGCGCGCCCGGGAGCCTCTCTGGGGCCAACGTCCTGACTTTC. Variable domain in full (rest from reference TRBV7-8 and TRBJ2-6): GAGVSQSPRYKVAKRGQDVALRCDPISGHVSLFWYQQALGQGPEFLTYFQNEAQLDKSGLPSDRFFAERPEGSVSTLKIQRTQQEDSAVYLCASSAPGSLSGANVLTFGAGSRLTVL.

This clone was detected only a few times. This chain connects TRBV28 to TRBJ2-1; TRBD2 agrees at 7 bases. Per the germline V gene, CDR1 is MDHEN and CDR2 is SYDVKM. The V gene end was trimmed by 2 bases and the J gene end by 5 bases; junction bases not matched to a gene: 6. This CDR3 is 15 amino acids long. The CDR3 protein is CASSLGRAPDNEQFF. CDR3 bases: TGTGCCAGCAGTTTAGGGAGGGCCCCGGACAATGAGCAGTTCTTC. The variable domain in full, with the rest retrieved from reference TRBV28 and TRBJ2-1, is DVKVTQSSRYLVKRTGEKVFLECVQDMDHENMFWYRQDPGLGLRLIYFSYDVKMKEKGDIPEGYSVSREKKERFSLILESASTNQTSMYLCASSLGRAPDNEQFFGPGTRLTVL.

The V gene is TRBV7-6, the J gene TRBJ1-5; D is perhaps TRBD1 (6 bases). Looked up from germline, CDR1 is SGHVS and CDR2 is FNYEAQ. This CDR3 contains 14 residues. V dropped 5 bases and J dropped 3 bases, with 11 bases sitting between them. CDR3 region: CASSEGQINQPQHF. The DNA of the CDR3 is TGTGCCAGCAGCGAAGGACAGATCAATCAGCCCCAGCATTTT.

The chain uses TRBV5-1 and TRBJ2-6; the D gene is possibly TRBD1 (5 bases). V was clipped by 2 bases and J by 3 bases, with 18 bases between them. This CDR3 has 18 residues. Looked up from germline, CDR1 is SGHRS and CDR2 is YFSETQ. CDR3 DNA sequence: TGCGCCAGCAGCTTCGTGGGCAGGGCGTTAAGTGGGGCCAACGTCCTGACTTTC. Protein sequence: CASSFVGRALSGANVLTF.

Here the CDR3 reads CSVVPEGHSYNEQFF. The CDR3 DNA sequence: TGCAGCGTTGTCCCGGAGGGGCACTCCTACAATGAGCAGTTCTTC. The gene calls are TRBV29-1 and TRBJ2-1, with D possibly TRBD2 on 6 matching bases. Germline CDR1 SQVTM, CDR2 ANQGSEA. This CDR3 has 15 amino acids. The V end was cut by 4 bases, the J end by 0 bases, with 13 bases between.

V is TRBV27 and J is TRBJ2-3, with 12 bases aligning to TRBD2. This CDR3 has 18 amino acids. V dropped 0 bases and J dropped 4; count of bases not matched to a gene: 8. Germline values: CDR1 MNHEY, CDR2 SMNVEV (reference sequence). The CDR3 loop is CASSLSLAGGPRPDTQYF. In DNA form, the CDR3 reads TGTGCCAGCAGTTTATCGCTAGCGGGAGGGCCACGTCCAGATACGCAGTATTTT.

This clone was seen once. The chain uses TRBV29-1 and TRBJ2-7, with 8 bases aligning to TRBD1. The CDR3 extends over 14 amino acids. The J segment lost 3 bases and the V segment lost 8 bases, leaving 12 bases of the junction unmatched. Looked up from germline, CDR1 is SQVTM and CDR2 is ANQGSEA. The CDR3 region is CSTTARTGLYEQYF. CDR3 DNA sequence: TGCAGCACAACCGCGAGGACAGGGCTCTACGAGCAGTACTTC.

The chain has TRBV10-1 and TRBJ2-1; a possible D gene is TRBD2 (12 bases). Trimming cost V 0 bases and J 9 bases, with 24 bases left between them. This CDR3 contains 18 residues. Germline values: CDR1 WNHNN, CDR2 SYGVQD (reference sequence). The CDR3, as DNA: TGCGCCAGCAGTGAGTCGGGAGGACTAGCGGGACAGGGGGGTGAGCAGTTCTTC. Translating it yields CASSESGGLAGQGGEQFF.

This clone has only one observation. The genes are TRBV5-6 and TRBJ2-7, with D maybe TRBD2 (5 bases). V gave up 2 bases and J gave up 2 bases, with 11 bases separating them. Germline-derived CDR1 and CDR2 are SGHDT and YYEEEE. The CDR3 is 14 amino acids. For the CDR3, the DNA is TGTGCCAGCAGCTTTCCCGGGATCCCCTACGAGCAGTACTTC. It translates to CASSFPGIPYEQYF.

The genes are TRBV7-2 and TRBJ1-5, with 9 positions matching TRBD1. With V trimmed by 3 bases and J by 6 bases, 6 bases remained unmatched. Per the germline V gene, CDR1 is SGHTA and CDR2 is FQGNSA. The CDR3 extends over 15 amino acids. CDR3 sequence (DNA): TGTGCCAGCAGCTTCGGGACAGGGAGAGGTCAGCCCCAGCATTTT. Translating it yields CASSFGTGRGQPQHF.

The chain links TRBV19 to TRBJ1-5; 9 bases are a match to TRBD1. Germline values: CDR1 LNHDA, CDR2 SQIVND (reference sequence). The CDR3 has 17 residues. With 5 bases clipped from V and 0 bases from J, the junction kept 8 bases outside the gene matches. In DNA, the CDR3 is TGTGCCAGTAGTTCTCAGACAGGGGGGTATAGCAATCAGCCCCAGCATTTT. As protein: CASSSQTGGYSNQPQHF.

This clone was seen just once. The chain carries TRBV19 and TRBJ2-7, with 7 positions matching TRBD2. Germline V gene sequence: CDR1 LNHDA, CDR2 SQIVND (reference sequence). The V and J ends lost 6 bases and 0 bases, in that order; junction bases with no gene match: 8. The CDR3 has 15 amino acids. DNA for the CDR3: TGTGCCAGTAGATCGACTAGCTCGAGCTCCTACGAGCAGTACTTC. It translates to CASRSTSSSSYEQYF.

The chain joins TRBV7-9 to TRBJ1-5, with D maybe TRBD1 (5 bases). The germline V gene encodes CDR1 SEHNR and CDR2 FQNEAQ (reference sequence). Trimming took 5 bases from V and 2 from J, leaving 13 bases between them. The CDR3 consists of 15 residues. CDR3 nucleotide sequence: TGTGCCAGCAGCCCGGAGGGGTTTGGCAATCAGCCCCAGCATTTT. This gives the protein CASSPEGFGNQPQHF.

The chain has TRBV7-9 and TRBJ1-3; tentatively, D is TRBD1 (6 bases). Trimming shortened V by 5 bases and J by 0 bases, and 17 bases separated the two germline ends. The CDR3 consists of 17 residues. Germline V gene lookup returns CDR1 SEHNR and CDR2 FQNEAQ (reference sequence). CDR3 region: CASSPQTGLNSGNTIYF. DNA for the CDR3: TGTGCCAGCAGCCCCCAAACAGGGCTGAACTCTGGAAACACCATATATTTT.

The DNA of the CDR3 is TGTGCCAGTAGTATTGGGCACAACAATGAGCAGTTCTTC. This sequence encodes CASSIGHNNEQFF. This chain connects TRBV19 to TRBJ2-1, with unresolved D. CDR1 and CDR2 from the germline V gene are LNHDA and SQIVND (reference sequence). There are 13 residues in the CDR3. V shed 3 bases and J shed 5 bases, with 8 bases lying between them.

V and J are TRBV7-2 and TRBJ2-7, with D possibly being TRBD2 (7 bases). Germline loops: CDR1 SGHTA, CDR2 FQGNSA. With 5 bases removed from V and 7 bases from J, the gap between germline ends came to 18 bases. This CDR3 is 14 amino acids long. CDR3 in DNA: TGTGCCAGCAGCCCCCGAGGGGGGGCGGAAGAGCAGTACTTC. This translates into CASSPRGGAEEQYF.

The V gene is TRBV7-6, the J gene TRBJ2-7; 8 nucleotides align to TRBD2. J lost 6 bases, V lost 5 bases, and 12 bases had no gene match. This CDR3 has 15 amino acids. Germline V CDR1 and CDR2: SGHVS, FNYEAQ. Written as DNA, the CDR3 is TGTGCCAGCAGCCCGGGGGGGCGGGAGGAGGTCGAGCAGTACTTC. It specifies CASSPGGREEVEQYF.

This clone was counted a single time. The rearrangement uses TRBV10-3 and TRBJ1-6; D is ambiguous. The CDR3 runs to 17 residues. V dropped 3 bases and J dropped 3 bases, with 15 bases sitting between them. Germline V lookup: CDR1 ENHRY, CDR2 SYGVKD. CDR3 in amino acids: CAISDLPRGSYNSPLHF. The CDR3 DNA sequence: TGTGCCATCAGTGACCTCCCTCGAGGGAGCTATAATTCACCCCTCCACTTT.

This clone was detected once. V and J are TRBV5-1 and TRBJ2-5; 10 bases line up with TRBD1. This CDR3 is built from 14 residues. CDR1 SGHRS and CDR2 YFSETQ come from the germline V gene. J lost 10 bases, V lost 4 bases, and 10 bases had no gene match. CDR3 sequence (DNA): TGCGCCAGCAGCCTCGGACAGGGGGGATGGGACCAGTACTTC. Translating it yields CASSLGQGGWDQYF.

The chain couples TRBV11-2 to TRBJ2-1; TRBD2 aligns across 8 bases. This CDR3 is 14 amino acids long. Germline CDR1 SGHAT, CDR2 FQNNGV. With V trimmed by 0 bases and J by 6 bases, 1 base remained unmatched. The DNA of the CDR3 is TGTGCCAGCAGCTTAGATCGGGGGGGCAATGAGCAGTTCTTC. Translated: CASSLDRGGNEQFF.

The chain uses TRBV6-1 and TRBJ1-5; TRBD1 matches at 7 bases. The V gene's germline CDR1 is MNHNS and CDR2 SASEGT. With 5 bases clipped from V and 4 bases from J, the junction kept 8 bases outside the gene matches. The CDR3 spans 15 residues. The CDR3 DNA follows: TGTGCCAGCAGTTTTTACCGGGACAGAAATCAGCCCCAGCATTTT. Translated, it gives CASSFYRDRNQPQHF.